The 21 T cell receptor beta chains listed next were all sequenced from one sample in a study of blood T cell repertoires in COVID-19 (dated by TCRdb to the early 2020s). Libraries came from the immunoSEQ multiplex PCR assay. TCRdb took this table from immuneACCESS and kept in-frame rearrangements with V and J called. Such tables lack part of the clones; where checked against another copy, unresolved V genes explain under half of the gap, and the rest is unexplained. Present in this sample are hundreds of thousands of clones, about 88% of which were seen just once. The ten largest make up roughly 1.4% of the sample. Material: PBMCs or T cells enriched from blood (not recorded which). All receptors derive from a woman under 30 who had been exposed to COVID-19.

This clone has a single count. CDR3: CASSLRQAGGGYTF. The CDR3, as DNA: TGTGCCAGCAGCCTACGACAGGCGGGAGGTGGCTACACCTTC. This chain joins TRBV5-4 and TRBJ1-2; a weak D match, TRBD1 (6 bases). The germline V and J ends were trimmed by 4 bases and 7 bases, with 17 bases remaining between them. CDR3 size: 14 residues. Germline CDR1 reads SGHNT; CDR2 reads YYREEE (reference sequence).

Here the CDR3 DNA reads TGTGCCACAGGTTTGAACACTGAAGCTTTCTTT. This translates into CATGLNTEAFF. V gene TRBV5-5 combines with J gene TRBJ1-1; D is undetermined. The length of the CDR3 is 11 residues. Trimming shortened V by 9 bases and J by 0 bases, and 6 bases separated the two germline ends. Germline V gene sequence: CDR1 SGHKS, CDR2 YYEKEE (reference sequence). The whole variable domain, filled in from reference TRBV5-5 and TRBJ1-1, reads DAGVTQSPTHLIKTRGQQVTLRCSPISGHKSVSWYQQVLGQGPQFIFQYYEKEERGRGNFPDRFSARQFPNYSSELNVNALLLGDSALYLCATGLNTEAFFGQGTRLTVV.

The rearrangement joins TRBV4-1 to TRBJ2-1; 9 positions agree with TRBD2. Germline V gene lookup returns CDR1 MGHRA and CDR2 YSYEKL. V trimming: 3 bases; J trimming: 4 bases; junction bases outside the gene matches: 4. The CDR3 sequence is 15 residues long. CDR3 residues: CASSHRLAEYNEQFF. The CDR3 DNA sequence: TGCGCCAGCAGCCATAGACTAGCGGAATACAATGAGCAGTTCTTC.

At least ten counts were recorded for this clone. The V gene is TRBV7-8, the J gene TRBJ1-3; D not certain. Germline V gene sequence: CDR1 SGHVS, CDR2 FQNEAQ. This CDR3 region has 16 residues. Trimming took 1 base from V and 0 from J, leaving 10 bases between them. DNA of the CDR3: TGTGCCAGCAGCTTAGGAGTGCTAAGCTCTGGAAACACCATATATTTT. Its translation: CASSLGVLSSGNTIYF.

V and J are TRBV9 and TRBJ2-5; 15 nucleotides align to TRBD2. There are 18 residues in the CDR3. V lost 0 bases, J lost 5 bases, and 8 bases stayed unmatched. Looked up from germline, CDR1 is SGDLS and CDR2 is YYNGEE. CDR3 in DNA: TGTGCCAGCAGCGTAGGTGGACTAGCGGGGGGGCCTGGGGAGACCCAGTACTTC. It translates to CASSVGGLAGGPGETQYF.

This chain connects TRBV5-1 to TRBJ2-7; the match to TRBD2 covers 12 bases. V was clipped by 0 bases and J by 7 bases; unmatched bases: 2. CDR1 and CDR2 (germline): SGHRS, YFSETQ. The CDR3 is 14 amino acids. The CDR3 nucleotides read TGCGCCAGCAGCTTGGCCCTAGCGGGAGGGGAGCAGTACTTC. The encoded protein is CASSLALAGGEQYF.

Comments on this clone: The sample contains more than one DNA sequence encoding this CDR3. The chain is built from TRBV27 and TRBJ1-5, with no clear D. V lost 3 bases and J 4 bases, leaving 10 bases between the germline ends. CDR3 length equals 14 residues. The germline V gene encodes CDR1 MNHEY and CDR2 SMNVEV (reference sequence). For the CDR3, the DNA is TGTGCCAGCAGTTTGTCTGGAGGTAATCAGCCCCAGCATTTT. Translated: CASSLSGGNQPQHF.

The V call is TRBV3-1 (or the pseudogene TRBV3-2), the J call TRBJ2-7; D possibly corresponds to TRBD1 (5 bases). Germline values: CDR1 LGHDT, CDR2 YNNKEL (reference sequence). The CDR3 length is 13 residues. Trimming stripped 4 bases from V and 5 bases from J, with 12 bases between. CDR3 DNA: TGTGCCAGCAGCCCCACCCCGACAGACGAGCAGTACTTC. This codes for CASSPTPTDEQYF.

V is TRBV3-1 (or the pseudogene TRBV3-2) and J is TRBJ1-3, with D perhaps matching TRBD1 (5 bases). V was clipped by 1 base and J by 2 bases, with 12 bases between them. The CDR3 loop spans 16 amino acids. The germline gives CDR1 LGHDT, CDR2 YNNKEL (reference sequence). The CDR3 DNA reads TGTGCCAGCAGCCAAGGTCGGTCGGGGGCTGGAAACACCATATATTTT. Translation gives CASSQGRSGAGNTIYF.

V usage is TRBV18 and J usage is TRBJ1-2; TRBD1 aligns across 10 bases. From germline, CDR1 is KGHSH and CDR2 LQKENI. V lost 3 bases and J lost 4; bases outside the gene matches: 2. There are 14 residues in the CDR3. The CDR3 DNA sequence: TGTGCCAGCTCACCGGGGACAGGGGTCTATGGCTACACCTTC. As protein: CASSPGTGVYGYTF.

This clone was picked up a small number of times. The chain uses TRBV18 and TRBJ1-6; perhaps TRBD1 as D (5 bases). Germline CDR1 is KGHSH and CDR2 is LQKENI. V lost 0 bases, J lost 0 bases, and 9 bases lay in between. The CDR3 runs 17 residues. The DNA for the CDR3 is TGTGCCAGCTCACCACCGAATCAGGGCTCCTATAATTCACCCCTCCACTTT. It encodes CASSPPNQGSYNSPLHF.

This clone was detected a few times. V usage is TRBV4-3 and J usage is TRBJ2-7, with TRBD1 identical over 7 bases. V shed 4 bases and J 3 bases; nucleotides not matched to a gene: 9. Germline values: CDR1 LGHNA, CDR2 YSLEER. This CDR3 is 15 amino acids long. CDR3: CASSLGTANLYEQYF. The DNA of the CDR3 is TGCGCCAGCAGCCTGGGGACAGCTAACCTCTACGAGCAGTACTTC.

J is TRBJ1-4 and V is TRBV25-1, with a weak D call TRBD1 (6 bases). The ends were cut back, 4 bases at V and 5 bases at J, with 14 bases in the middle. Germline CDR1 reads MGHDK; CDR2 reads SYGVNS. The CDR3 has 15 residues. CDR3 amino acids: CASSGHRVGNEKLFF. The CDR3 DNA is TGTGCCAGCAGTGGCCACAGGGTAGGGAATGAAAAACTGTTTTTT. The variable domain in full, with the rest retrieved from reference TRBV25-1 and TRBJ1-4, is EADIYQTPRYLVIGTGKKITLECSQTMGHDKMYWYQQDPGMELHLIHYSYGVNSTEKGDLSSESTVSRIRTEHFPLTLESARPSHTSQYLCASSGHRVGNEKLFFGSGTQLSVL.

CDR3 coding DNA: TGTGCCAGTAGTAACCCGGTCGCGGCCAACTACGAGCAGTACTTC. Its protein is CASSNPVAANYEQYF. The chain carries TRBV19 and TRBJ2-7; no definite D call. This CDR3 is built from 15 residues. From germline, CDR1 is LNHDA and CDR2 SQIVND (reference sequence). The ends were cut back, 4 bases at V and 3 bases at J, with 16 bases in the middle.

This clone occurred once. CDR3 DNA sequence: TGTGCCACCAGTGATTTGCCGTCGGGAGGGCAGGAAGATACGCAGTATTTT. Amino acid sequence: CATSDLPSGGQEDTQYF. This sequence joins TRBV24-1 and TRBJ2-3; TRBD2 matches at 8 bases. Germline values: CDR1 KGHDR, CDR2 SFDVKD. V trimming: 0 bases; J trimming: 5 bases; junction bases outside the gene matches: 9. CDR3 length: 17 residues.

This clone was seen more than once but under ten times. This chain links TRBV6-1 with TRBJ1-2, with D tentatively TRBD1 (5 bases). This CDR3 is 16 amino acids long. The germline V and J ends were trimmed by 4 bases and 4 bases, with 19 bases remaining between them. Germline CDR1 MNHNS, CDR2 SASEGT. CDR3 nucleotides: TGTGCCAGCAGTGCCGGGGGGTACCTCCCCTTCTATGGCTACACCTTC. Translating it yields CASSAGGYLPFYGYTF.

The rearrangement joins TRBV6-2 or TRBV6-3 to TRBJ1-1, with TRBD1 as a possible D gene (6 bases). Germline values: CDR1 MNHEY, CDR2 SVGEGT. The V and J ends lost 5 bases and 11 bases respectively, with 18 bases between them. The CDR3 consists of 13 residues. This CDR3 is CASSPLTGRGAFF. CDR3 in DNA: TGTGCCAGCAGTCCCTTGACAGGACGAGGGGCTTTCTTT.

The chain links TRBV19 to TRBJ2-5; TRBD1 aligns across 10 bases. V shed 7 bases and J 4 bases; nucleotides not matched to a gene: 9. The CDR3 is made up of 15 amino acids. The germline gives CDR1 LNHDA, CDR2 SQIVND (reference sequence). CDR3 DNA sequence: TGTGCCAGTACCCCGGGACAGGGGTTTGGAGAGACCCAGTACTTC. As protein: CASTPGQGFGETQYF.

This chain links TRBV3-1 (or the pseudogene TRBV3-2) with TRBJ2-7, with TRBD2 matching over 11 bases. J gave up 2 bases and V 2 bases, and 2 bases lay outside the gene matches. The CDR3 is made up of 15 amino acids. Germline assignment: CDR1 LGHDT and CDR2 YNNKEL (reference sequence). The CDR3 DNA follows: TGTGCCAGCAGCCAACTAGCGGGGGGACCCTACGAGCAGTACTTC. Residues: CASSQLAGGPYEQYF.

This chain joins TRBV27 and TRBJ1-2, with D uncertain. CDR1 and CDR2 from the germline V gene are MNHEY and SMNVEV (reference sequence). This CDR3 region has 14 residues. V was clipped by 5 bases and J by 2 bases, with 12 bases between them. The CDR3 reads CASSPPGGNYGYTF. CDR3 DNA sequence: TGTGCCAGCAGTCCTCCGGGTGGAAACTATGGCTACACCTTC.

This clone was recorded only once. The rearrangement links TRBV27 to TRBJ2-5, with TRBD2 matching 12 bases. CDR3 length: 17 residues. The V and J ends lost 5 bases and 1 base, in that order; junction bases with no gene match: 8. Per germline, CDR1 MNHEY and CDR2 SMNVEV (reference sequence). CDR3: CASSLGKTSGGQETQYF. Here the CDR3 DNA reads TGTGCCAGCAGTCTTGGGAAGACTAGCGGGGGCCAAGAGACCCAGTACTTC.